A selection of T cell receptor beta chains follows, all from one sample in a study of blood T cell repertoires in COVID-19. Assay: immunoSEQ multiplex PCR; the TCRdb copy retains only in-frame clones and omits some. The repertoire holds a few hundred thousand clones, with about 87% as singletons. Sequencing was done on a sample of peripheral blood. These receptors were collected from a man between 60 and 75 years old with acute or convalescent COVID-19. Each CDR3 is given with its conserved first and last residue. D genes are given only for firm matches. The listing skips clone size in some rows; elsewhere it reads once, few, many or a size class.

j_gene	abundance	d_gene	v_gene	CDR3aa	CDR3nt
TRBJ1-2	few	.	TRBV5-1	CASSFDSNYGYTF	TGCGCCAGCAGCTTCGACTCGAACTATGGCTACACCTTC
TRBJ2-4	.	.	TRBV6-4	CASSEQVENIQYF	TGTGCCAGCAGTGAGCAGGTAGAAAACATTCAGTACTTC
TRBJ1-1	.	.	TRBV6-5	CASRATANTEAFF	TGTGCCAGCAGGGCTACAGCGAACACTGAAGCTTTCTTT
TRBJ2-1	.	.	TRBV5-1	CASRPGTGIYNEQFF	TGCGCCAGCAGGCCTGGAACGGGAATCTACAATGAGCAGTTCTTC
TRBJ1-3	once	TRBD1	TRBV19	CASSIATGGPLGTIYF	TGTGCCAGTAGTATCGCGACAGGGGGCCCACTAGGCACCATATATTTT
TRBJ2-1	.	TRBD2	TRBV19	CASSIFSGGVNEQFF	TGTGCCAGTAGTATATTTAGCGGGGGGGTCAATGAGCAGTTCTTC
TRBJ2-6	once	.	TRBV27	CASSPRGGPLVANVLTF	TGTGCCAGCAGTCCGAGGGGGGGGCCACTTGTGGCCAACGTCCTGACTTTC
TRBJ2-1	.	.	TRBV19	CASNLGGAIPYNEQFF	TGTGCCAGTAACCTTGGGGGGGCGATCCCCTACAATGAGCAGTTCTTC
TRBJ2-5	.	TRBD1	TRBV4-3	CASSQEGVGQGEETQYF	TGCGCCAGCAGCCAAGAGGGGGTTGGACAGGGAGAAGAGACCCAGTACTTC
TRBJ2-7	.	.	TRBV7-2	CASSLGGPSYEQYF	TGTGCCAGCAGCTTAGGGGGCCCGTCCTACGAGCAGTACTTC
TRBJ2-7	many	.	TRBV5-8	CASSPRGGQLYEQYF	TGTGCCAGCAGCCCCCGTGGGGGCCAACTTTACGAGCAGTACTTC
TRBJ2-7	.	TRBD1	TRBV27	CASSPRQGGAQQYF	TGTGCCAGCAGCCCGAGACAGGGGGGCGCCCAGCAGTACTTC
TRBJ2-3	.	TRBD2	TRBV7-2	CASSARFSGGVGPDTQYF	TGTGCCAGCAGCGCCCGCTTTAGCGGGGGGGTCGGACCAGATACGCAGTATTTT
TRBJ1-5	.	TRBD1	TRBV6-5	CASSQGQGDQPQHF	TGTGCCAGCAGCCAAGGACAGGGTGATCAGCCCCAGCATTTT
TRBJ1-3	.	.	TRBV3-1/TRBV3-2	CASSQGRGSGNTIYF	TGTGCCAGCAGCCAGGGGCGGGGGTCTGGAAACACCATATATTTT
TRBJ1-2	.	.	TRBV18	CASSENGGPYNYGYTF	TGTGCCAGCTCTGAGAACGGGGGGCCCTATAACTATGGCTACACCTTC
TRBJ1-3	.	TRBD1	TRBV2	CASSRDRGERNTIYF	TGTGCCAGCAGTCGGGACAGGGGGGAACGGAACACCATATATTTT
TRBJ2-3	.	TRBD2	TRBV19	CASSPRVAGVQADTQYF	TGTGCCAGTAGTCCCCGGGTAGCGGGGGTACAGGCAGATACGCAGTATTTT
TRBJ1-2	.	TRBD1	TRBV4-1	CASSQRQGVNGYTF	TGCGCCAGCAGCCAGCGGCAGGGGGTGAATGGCTACACCTTC
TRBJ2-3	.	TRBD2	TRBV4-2	CASSQGGLAGEISTDTQYF	TGTGCCAGCAGCCAAGGGGGACTAGCGGGGGAAATAAGCACAGATACGCAGTATTTT
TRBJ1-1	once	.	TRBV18	CASSPATGHTEAFF	TGTGCCAGCTCACCAGCCACAGGGCACACTGAAGCTTTCTTT
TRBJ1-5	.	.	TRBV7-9	CASSLGTGGPNQPQHF	TGTGCCAGCAGCTTAGGGACCGGGGGGCCGAATCAGCCCCAGCATTTT
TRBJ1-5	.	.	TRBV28	CASSPGQNQPQHF	TGTGCCAGCAGTCCCGGACAGAATCAGCCCCAGCATTTT
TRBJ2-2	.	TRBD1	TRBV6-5	CASSRTGGTGELFF	TGTGCCAGCAGTCGGACAGGGGGGACCGGGGAGCTGTTTTTT
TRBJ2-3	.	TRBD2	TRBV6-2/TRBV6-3	CASSEGLAGLFPGTDTQYF	TGTGCCAGCAGTGAGGGACTAGCGGGGTTATTTCCTGGCACAGATACGCAGTATTTT
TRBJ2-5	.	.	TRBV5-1	CASATEAQETQYF	TGCGCCAGCGCCACCGAAGCCCAAGAGACCCAGTACTTC
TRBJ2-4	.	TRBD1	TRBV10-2	CASSEHAGQALAKNIQYF	TGCGCCAGCAGTGAACACGCGGGACAGGCGCTAGCCAAAAACATTCAGTACTTC
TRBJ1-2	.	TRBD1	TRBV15	CATSSWTGYGYTF	TGTGCCACCAGCAGTTGGACAGGGTACGGCTACACCTTC
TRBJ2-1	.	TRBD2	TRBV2	CASSEEGLAVNEQFF	TGTGCCAGCAGTGAAGAGGGACTAGCGGTAAATGAGCAGTTCTTC